These 6 T cell receptor beta chains were all obtained from the same sample, sequenced in a study of cytomegalovirus exposure and HLA in healthy donors. The PCR used 60 Vbeta and 13 Jbeta primers. This table comes from immunoSEQ multiplex PCR, and its TCRdb copy is limited to in-frame clones, with some not included. The sample records approximately 110,000 clones, about 73% being singletons. Sequencing input: PBMCs. Every receptor here comes from a woman aged 40 to 55 in good health and CMV-seronegative.

The chain is built from TRBV11-2 and TRBJ2-1, with 8 bases matching TRBD1. The V segment lost 0 bases and the J segment 2 bases; nucleotides outside the gene matches: 0. The CDR3 spans 15 residues. The V gene's germline CDR1 is SGHAT and CDR2 FQNNGV. The CDR3 coding sequence is TGTGCCAGCAGCTTAGAACAGGGGGCCTACAATGAGCAGTTCTTC. Its protein is CASSLEQGAYNEQFF.

This clone was picked up a small number of times. The junction and the germline gene differ at one end; a read error may be behind it. The chain uses TRBV11-1 and TRBJ2-7, with TRBD1 matching over 8 bases. The CDR3 contains 15 residues. CDR1 is SGHAT and CDR2 is FQDESV in the germline V gene (reference sequence). For the CDR3, the DNA is TGTGCCAGCAGCGTAGCCGGGACAGGCTCCTACGAGCAGTACTTC. It is translated as CASSVAGTGSYEQYF.

This chain connects TRBV29-1 to TRBJ2-1, with a tentative D call TRBD2 (5 bases). The CDR3 is made up of 11 amino acids. Germline lookup yields CDR1 SQVTM and CDR2 ANQGSEA. With 5 bases removed from V and 8 bases from J, the gap between germline ends came to 10 bases. In nucleotides, the CDR3 is TGCAGCGTTAAGACGGGGTATGAGCAGTTCTTC. Its protein product is CSVKTGYEQFF.

This rearrangement joins TRBV9 to TRBJ1-6, with D maybe TRBD1 (6 bases). Germline V gene sequence: CDR1 SGDLS, CDR2 YYNGEE. Between the trimmed V and J ends, which lost 3 bases and 0 bases, there was a span of 13 bases. The CDR3 totals 17 residues. CDR3 loop: CASSGPGQSSYNSPLHF. The CDR3 bases are TGTGCCAGCAGCGGGCCTGGACAGAGCTCCTATAATTCACCCCTCCACTTT.

The chain uses TRBV7-9 and TRBJ2-3, with 15 nucleotides matching TRBD2. Germline V gene sequence: CDR1 SEHNR, CDR2 FQNEAQ (reference sequence). The CDR3 has 19 residues. The V gene end was trimmed by 0 bases and the J gene end by 0 bases; junction bases not matched to a gene: 4. This chain's CDR3 is CASSLARTSGRVSTDTQYF. The CDR3 DNA is TGTGCCAGCAGCTTAGCGAGGACTAGCGGGAGGGTGAGCACAGATACGCAGTATTTT.

This clone came up a few times. This chain connects TRBV6-6 to TRBJ2-7; 10 bases match TRBD2. Germline CDR1 is MNHNY and CDR2 is SVGAGI (reference sequence). The CDR3 extends over 14 amino acids. J lost 9 bases, V lost 0 bases, and 5 bases had no gene match. The CDR3 is CASSYSKLAGMQYF. As DNA, the CDR3 is TGTGCCAGCAGTTACTCGAAACTAGCGGGGATGCAGTACTTC.